The text below deals with one TCR beta chain. CDR1 SEHNR and CDR2 FQNEAQ come from the germline V gene (reference sequence). Trimming stripped 5 bases from V and 0 bases from J, with 14 bases between. The CDR3 spans 16 residues. The entry originates in a study of blood T cell repertoires in COVID-19. Across the study: Samples representing acute and convalescent COVID-19 were sourced from the United States, Italy and Spain.

The study drew participants aged about 18 to 89 years from around 24 US areas. Participant-given clinical history determined each cohort assignment. As processed by the authors: Nucleated cell number was recorded as an estimate derived from reference gene primer amplification. The data were produced by immunoSEQ multiplex PCR, yet TCRdb's version contains in-frame clones alone and is incomplete. D and trimming come from the DNA, and the V and J calls and clone size come from that table. The sample comprises 200,000 to 250,000 clones, roughly 88% of which are singletons, and approximately 3.7% rests with the top ten.

This TCR came from a woman in her twenties or thirties who had been exposed to COVID-19. The sequencing sample was made of PBMCs or T cells enriched from blood (not recorded which). The chain uses TRBV7-9 and TRBJ1-5; perhaps TRBD1 as D (5 bases). The CDR3 protein is CASSPPGQHSNQPQHF. For the CDR3, the DNA is TGTGCCAGCAGCCCCCCAGGGCAGCATAGCAATCAGCCCCAGCATTTT.